One sample yielded the 27 T cell receptor beta chains listed below, sequenced in a study of control samples from healthy donors and cancer patients. Libraries were prepared by immunoSEQ multiplex PCR; TCRdb keeps only in-frame clonotypes and omits some of them. The top ten clones hold more than 2.5% of a sample with around 130,000 clones, nearly 90% of them seen once. The material sequenced was blood. The receptors originated from a middle-aged man in good health.

V and J are TRBV15 and TRBJ2-1, with 9 positions matching TRBD1. The CDR3 sequence is 15 residues long. With V trimmed by 5 bases and J by 8 bases, 10 bases remained unmatched. Germline lookup yields CDR1 LNHNV and CDR2 YYDKDF (reference sequence). The CDR3 protein is CATSPQQGAADEQFF. As DNA, the CDR3 is TGTGCCACCAGCCCGCAACAGGGGGCTGCGGATGAGCAGTTCTTC.

V usage is TRBV9 and J usage is TRBJ2-3; 12 bases are a match to TRBD2. The CDR3 totals 17 residues. CDR1 and CDR2 (germline): SGDLS, YYNGEE. V dropped 4 bases and J dropped 4; count of bases not matched to a gene: 10. Here the CDR3 DNA reads TGTGCCAGCAGCCTAGCTAGCGGGGGGGCCTGGTCAGATACGCAGTATTTT. Translated, it gives CASSLASGGAWSDTQYF.

V and J are TRBV11-1 and TRBJ1-1; tentative D call: TRBD1 (5 bases). The germline CDR1 and CDR2 sequences are SGHAT and FQDESV (reference sequence). This CDR3 has 14 residues. The germline V and J ends were trimmed by 3 bases and 5 bases, with 13 bases remaining between them. In nucleotides, the CDR3 is TGTGCCAGCAGCTTCGGGGGGATGGGGACTGAAGCTTTCTTT. The encoded protein is CASSFGGMGTEAFF.

The rearrangement joins TRBV5-1 to TRBJ2-5; no clear D. The CDR3 consists of 14 residues. Germline V gene lookup returns CDR1 SGHRS and CDR2 YFSETQ. Trimming took 2 bases from V and 5 from J, leaving 13 bases between them. The CDR3 DNA reads as TGCGCCAGCAGCTTCTCTCCTACAGACGAGACCCAGTACTTC. Translation: CASSFSPTDETQYF.

As regards this clone: No DNA is shown, since the ends of the CDR3 on it are uncertain; the CDR3 is the one TCRdb lists. The chain recombines TRBV21-1 with TRBJ2-1; no DNA check was done on the table's D call, TRBD2. TRBV21-1 has pseudogene status. With termini counted, the CDR3 has 19 amino acids. CDR3 residues: CASSKIVAGGSGSYNEQFF.

Here the CDR3 DNA reads TGTGCCAGCAGCCAATTAGGACAGGGGAAATTAACTGAAGCTTTCTTT. It yields the protein CASSQLGQGKLTEAFF. This chain joins TRBV5-5 and TRBJ1-1, with 9 bases fitting TRBD1. V lost 4 bases, J lost 5 bases, and 12 bases stayed unmatched. This CDR3 contains 16 residues. In germline, CDR1 is SGHKS, CDR2 YYEKEE (reference sequence).

The table lists this clone with many counts. The chain carries TRBV6-5 and TRBJ2-2, with D perhaps being TRBD1 or TRBD2 (5 bases each). The CDR3 has 12 amino acids. V lost 2 bases, J lost 7 bases, and 5 bases lay in between. The germline CDR1 and CDR2 sequences are MNHEY and SVGAGI. For the CDR3, the DNA is TGTGCCAGCAGTTACGGGGGCGGGGAGCTGTTTTTT. Its translation: CASSYGGGELFF.

This chain connects TRBV5-4 to TRBJ2-3, with D perhaps TRBD1 (6 bases). V gave up 0 bases and J gave up 1 base, with 9 bases separating them. The germline V gene encodes CDR1 SGHNT and CDR2 YYREEE (reference sequence). The CDR3 covers 15 residues. In nucleotides, the CDR3 is TGTGCCAGCAGCTTGGCAAACAGGGGCACAGATACGCAGTATTTT. The encoded protein is CASSLANRGTDTQYF.

The chain links TRBV5-1 to TRBJ2-5; TRBD2 aligns across 12 bases. The CDR3 is 19 residues long. V lost 4 bases and J lost 2; bases outside the gene matches: 15. Per germline, CDR1 SGHRS and CDR2 YFSETQ. The CDR3 bases are TGCGCCAGCAGCATAAACGGACTAGCGGGGTTCGTTGGACAAGAGACCCAGTACTTC. It encodes CASSINGLAGFVGQETQYF.

This clone was picked up one time. This chain links TRBV6-2 or TRBV6-3 with TRBJ1-4, with no clear D. Trimming took off 5 bases at V and 3 bases at J, with 13 bases between the two ends. CDR1 is MNHEY, CDR2 SVGEGT, per germline. The CDR3 contains 15 residues. The chain's CDR3 is CASSRAGSANEKLFF. The DNA of the CDR3 is TGTGCCAGCAGTCGCGCAGGATCAGCTAATGAAAAACTGTTTTTT.

There are a few counts of this clone. CDR3 sequence: CASSGGGSYNEQFF. CDR3 DNA: TGCGCCAGCAGTGGTGGCGGGTCCTACAATGAGCAGTTCTTC. The chain joins TRBV10-1 to TRBJ2-1; TRBD2 is a possible D gene (5 bases). The CDR3 contains 14 residues. Trimming removed 4 bases from V and 1 base from J, with 8 bases in between. Germline CDR1 reads WNHNN; CDR2 reads SYGVQD (reference sequence).

The J gene is TRBJ1-4, the V gene TRBV7-3, with D tentatively TRBD1 (6 bases). V was trimmed by 5 bases and J by 10 bases, leaving 14 bases between them. There are 13 residues in the CDR3. Per germline, CDR1 SGHTA and CDR2 FQGTGA. The DNA for the CDR3 is TGTGCCAGCAGCACCGACAGGTTAGGAAAACTGTTTTTT. It yields the protein CASSTDRLGKLFF.

V is TRBV9 and J is TRBJ2-7, with a tentative D call TRBD1 (6 bases). Germline CDR1 reads SGDLS; CDR2 reads YYNGEE. Between the trimmed V and J ends, which lost 3 bases and 2 bases, there was a span of 15 bases. This CDR3 has 15 amino acids. The CDR3 nucleotides are TGTGCCAGCAGCGAACAGGGAGAAGCAGCCTACGAGCAGTACTTC. Residues: CASSEQGEAAYEQYF.

V and J are TRBV7-3 and TRBJ2-1; 7 bases map to TRBD2. The V gene's germline CDR1 is SGHTA and CDR2 FQGTGA. V trimming: 5 bases; J trimming: 0 bases; junction bases outside the gene matches: 4. The CDR3 is 15 residues long. CDR3: CASSPGGSSYNEQFF. The DNA of the CDR3 is TGTGCCAGCAGCCCGGGGGGAAGCTCCTACAATGAGCAGTTCTTC. The variable domain in full, completed from reference TRBV7-3 and TRBJ2-1, reads GAGVSQTPSNKVTEKGKYVELRCDPISGHTALYWYRQSLGQGPEFLIYFQGTGAADDSGLPNDRFFAVRPEGSVSTLKIQRTERGDSAVYLCASSPGGSSYNEQFFGPGTRLTVL.

The V call is TRBV11-3, the J call TRBJ2-2, with TRBD1 matching over 7 bases. CDR1 and CDR2 from the germline V gene are SGHNT and YENEEA. CDR3 length: 14 residues. The ends lost 5 bases at V and 5 bases at J; junction bases unmatched: 5. CDR3: CASSRDRGTGELFF. CDR3 nucleotide sequence: TGTGCCAGCAGCCGGGACAGAGGGACCGGGGAGCTGTTTTTT.

This chain connects TRBV28 to TRBJ2-1; 14 bases align to TRBD2. J gave up 2 bases and V 2 bases, and 14 bases lay outside the gene matches. Germline V lookup: CDR1 MDHEN, CDR2 SYDVKM. The CDR3 is 21 amino acids. The CDR3 here is CASSLVVRLAGGSHTYNEQFF. DNA for the CDR3: TGTGCCAGCAGTTTAGTGGTCCGACTAGCGGGGGGGTCACATACCTACAATGAGCAGTTCTTC.

The chain employs TRBV11-2 and TRBJ1-1; D is perhaps TRBD1 (5 bases). The V end lost 3 bases, the J end lost 5 bases, and 22 bases lay between the germline ends. The CDR3 has 17 amino acids. Per germline, CDR1 SGHAT and CDR2 FQNNGV. The CDR3 nucleotides read TGTGCCAGCAGCTTTCGGGGGACGAACCCCCCACCAACTGAAGCTTTCTTT. Residues: CASSFRGTNPPPTEAFF.

In DNA form, the CDR3 reads TGTGCCAGCAGCTTAGATAACCAGGGCACGCGTCCCCAGCATTTT. Amino acid sequence: CASSLDNQGTRPQHF. The V and J genes are TRBV7-9 and TRBJ1-5; D may be TRBD1 (5 bases). The germline V gene has CDR1 SEHNR and CDR2 FQNEAQ (reference sequence). Trimming took 1 base from V and 10 from J, leaving 17 bases between them. This CDR3 spans 15 amino acids.

The chain joins TRBV10-2 to TRBJ2-3, with a tentative D call TRBD2 (7 bases). The CDR3 covers 15 residues. Trimming took off 4 bases at V and 4 bases at J, with 15 bases between the two ends. Germline V gene data show CDR1 as WSHSY and CDR2 as SAAADI. The CDR3 bases are TGCGCCAGCAGTGCTCAGGCGGGGGCCCCAGATACGCAGTATTTT. Translated, it gives CASSAQAGAPDTQYF.

The CDR3 sequence: CASSDTGSNQPQHF. The CDR3 coding sequence is TGTGCCAGCAGTGATACCGGCAGCAATCAGCCCCAGCATTTT. The chain employs TRBV25-1 and TRBJ1-5; D uncertain. Germline V gene lookup returns CDR1 MGHDK and CDR2 SYGVNS. This CDR3 spans 14 amino acids. Trimming removed 3 bases from V and 1 base from J, with 7 bases in between.

The rearrangement links TRBV5-1 to TRBJ2-1; D may be TRBD2 (5 bases). Trimming removed 0 bases from V and 8 bases from J, with 15 bases in between. The CDR3 length is 15 residues. CDR1 is SGHRS, CDR2 YFSETQ, per germline. CDR3 region: CASSLEGRLSDEQFF. In DNA, the CDR3 is TGCGCCAGCAGCTTGGAAGGCAGACTAAGCGATGAGCAGTTCTTC.

This chain links TRBV30 with TRBJ1-3, with 7 bases that match TRBD1. CDR1 GTSNPN and CDR2 SVGIG come from the germline V gene (reference sequence). This CDR3 region has 13 residues. V lost 4 bases to trimming and J lost 7 bases; unmatched junction nucleotides: 7. The CDR3 DNA reads as TGTGCCTGGAATAGGGTCAGGGGGAACACCATATATTTT. Encoded protein: CAWNRVRGNTIYF.

CDR3 protein: CASTSSDRGYNEQFF. The CDR3 DNA reads as TGTGCCAGCACCTCTTCGGACAGGGGCTACAATGAGCAGTTCTTC. The rearrangement links TRBV7-6 to TRBJ2-1; 9 bases map to TRBD1. The CDR3 sequence is 15 residues long. V was clipped by 7 bases and J by 3 bases; unmatched bases: 7. Germline CDR1 is SGHVS and CDR2 is FNYEAQ.

The chain carries TRBV28 and TRBJ1-5; 8 nucleotides agree with TRBD1. The CDR3 runs to 15 residues. Germline V gene data show CDR1 as MDHEN and CDR2 as SYDVKM. The trim removed 6 bases at V and 4 bases at J, leaving 8 bases unmatched. CDR3 region: CASREQGQANQPQHF. CDR3 DNA sequence: TGTGCCAGCAGAGAACAGGGACAGGCTAATCAGCCCCAGCATTTT.

The rearrangement links TRBV6-5 to TRBJ2-7; maybe TRBD2 (7 bases). CDR1 MNHEY and CDR2 SVGAGI come from the germline V gene. V was clipped by 6 bases and J by 1 base, with 16 bases between them. The CDR3 is made up of 15 amino acids. The CDR3 sequence: CASRERDTESYEQYF. CDR3 DNA: TGTGCCAGCAGAGAGCGGGACACCGAGTCCTACGAGCAGTACTTC.

This rearrangement joins TRBV19 to TRBJ2-3; D is undetermined. V was clipped by 10 bases and J by 2 bases, with 13 bases between them. This CDR3 is built from 13 residues. Germline V gene sequence: CDR1 LNHDA, CDR2 SQIVND (reference sequence). The chain's CDR3 is CAIQDVYTDTQYF. In nucleotides, the CDR3 is TGTGCCATTCAGGACGTATACACAGATACGCAGTATTTT.

The chain links TRBV7-5 to TRBJ2-1; TRBD1, the D gene given by the table, was not confirmed from the DNA. TRBV7-5 is described as a pseudogene. The CDR3 extends over 13 amino acids. As DNA, the CDR3 is TGTGTCGGGGGGGACAGGGGACTTAATGAGCAGTTCTTC. As protein: CVGGDRGLNEQFF.